These T cell receptor beta chains were read from a single sample in a study of vaccination and CD4 T cells after COVID-19. TCRdb fed the PCR reads into MiXCR, producing one record per CDR3 protein. The profile shows under 20,000 distinct CDR3 sequences, roughly 46% of them singletons. These receptors are not linked to any known antigen. The sequences come from CD4+ T cells from blood, cultured in vitro, collected after SARS-CoV-2 vaccination. Every receptor here comes from a human donor who had recovered from COVID-19. Both conserved end residues are part of each CDR3. The D gene is left open where the match is weak. Not all rows give a size; the values are once, few, many and, for expanded clones, a class.

d_call j_call clone_size v_call cdr3_nt cdr3_aa
NA TRBJ1-5 few TRBV6-1 TGTGCCAGCCGATCGGGGTATAGCAATCAGCCCCAGCATTTT CASRSGYSNQPQHF
TRBD1 TRBJ2-3 NA TRBV7-2 TGTGCCAGCAGCCTAAGACAGGGGCCCACAGATACGCAGTATTTT CASSLRQGPTDTQYF
TRBD2 TRBJ2-7 few TRBV20-1 TGCAGTGCTAGTAAAAGACAGGGACTAGCGGTAAACGAGCAGTACTTC CSASKRQGLAVNEQYF
NA TRBJ1-3 NA TRBV7-2 TGTGCCAGCAGCTTAGTGGGCAGGGCGAGCTCTGGAAACACCATATATTTT CASSLVGRASSGNTIYF
NA TRBJ1-1 few TRBV20-1 TGCAGTGCTAGTAGGGGTAGCGGAGTACGTAACACTGAAGCTTTCTTT CSASRGSGVRNTEAFF
NA TRBJ2-3 few TRBV24-1 TGTGCCACCAGTGACCGCAGCTCGGAGTCTAGCACAGATACGCAGTATTTT CATSDRSSESSTDTQYF
TRBD2 TRBJ2-1 NA TRBV20-1 TGCAGTGCTAGAAGCGGGAACCTCGCCTTTGAGCAGTTCTTC CSARSGNLAFEQFF
TRBD1 TRBJ1-1 few TRBV27 TGTGCCAGCGGTAGACAGGGGGGTAACACTGAAGCTTTCTTT CASGRQGGNTEAFF
TRBD1 TRBJ2-7 NA TRBV19 TGTGCCAGTAGTCCGCGGACAGGGTCCTCCTACGAGCAGTACTTC CASSPRTGSSYEQYF
TRBD1 TRBJ1-5 once TRBV19 TGTGCCAGTACCCAAGGACAGGGAAATCAGCCCCAGCATTTT CASTQGQGNQPQHF
TRBD2 TRBJ2-1 NA TRBV7-6 TGTGCCAGCAGCTTAGGCCCAGCGGGAGTTGAGCAGTTCTTC CASSLGPAGVEQFF
NA TRBJ1-5 few TRBV2 TGTGCCAGCAGATTGGAAACAGGTCTCGACCAGCCCCAGCATTTT CASRLETGLDQPQHF
NA TRBJ2-7 few TRBV19 TGTGCCAGCAGTCGGCAGGGGGGCAGTGGTTCGTCCTACGAGCAGTACTTC CASSRQGGSGSSYEQYF
NA TRBJ1-2 NA TRBV20-1 TGCAGTGCTAGGAGGGGGAGGTGGAACTATGGCTACACCTTC CSARRGRWNYGYTF
NA TRBJ2-3 few TRBV11-3 TGTGCCAGCAGCTACCACACAGATACGCAGTATTTT CASSYHTDTQYF
TRBD2 TRBJ2-5 NA TRBV2 TGTGCCAGCAGTAGGACTAGCGGGGGTTTGGAGACCCAGTACTTC CASSRTSGGLETQYF
TRBD1 TRBJ2-1 NA TRBV28 TGTGCCAGCAGTTTAGGGCAGGGGGCCTACAATGAGCAGTTCTTC CASSLGQGAYNEQFF
TRBD1 TRBJ1-2 NA TRBV5-4 TGTGCCAGCAGCCGGGAGACAGGGGCCTATGGCTACACCTTC CASSRETGAYGYTF
TRBD2 TRBJ2-3 NA TRBV18 TGTGCCAGCTCACCTACGGGACTAGCGGGGACGGCAGATACGCAGTATTTT CASSPTGLAGTADTQYF
NA TRBJ1-1 few TRBV24-1 TGTGCCACCAGTTCAGACACTGAAGCTTTCTTT CATSSDTEAFF
NA TRBJ2-7 NA TRBV5-1 TGCGCCAGCAGCATTCGACCGAGTACCTACGAGCAGTACTTC CASSIRPSTYEQYF
NA TRBJ1-1 NA TRBV27 TGTGCCAGCACCACTCGACAGGCGGGGTACACTGAAGCTTTCTTT CASTTRQAGYTEAFF
TRBD1 TRBJ1-6 few TRBV7-2 TGTGCCAGCAGCTCCAGACAAATCGGACAGGGAAATTCACCCCTCCACTTT CASSSRQIGQGNSPLHF
TRBD1 TRBJ1-6 few TRBV27 TGTGCCAGCAGTTCCTTAACAGGGGTAGGCTCACCCCTCCACTTT CASSSLTGVGSPLHF
TRBD1 TRBJ1-2 NA TRBV10-3 TGTGCCATCAGTGAGTGGGACAGCTATGGCTACACCTTC CAISEWDSYGYTF
NA TRBJ2-5 few TRBV12-3/TRBV12-4 TGTGCCAGCAGTTTTTCCCAGGACCCGGAGACCCAGTACTTC CASSFSQDPETQYF
NA TRBJ1-3 NA TRBV28 TGTGCCAGCAGTTTCCGGGACTCTGGAAACACCATATATTTT CASSFRDSGNTIYF
NA TRBJ2-2 NA TRBV19 TGTGCCAGTGTAGCTTTAGGCCAACTGAACACCGGGGAGCTGTTTTTT CASVALGQLNTGELFF
NA TRBJ1-1 NA TRBV6-2/TRBV6-3 TGTGCCAGCAGTTACACGGTCATGAACACTGAAGCTTTCTTT CASSYTVMNTEAFF
NA TRBJ1-1 NA TRBV7-3 TGTGCCAGCAGCTCGCAGGGGAGGACTGAAGCTTTCTTT CASSSQGRTEAFF
NA TRBJ1-1 NA TRBV30 TGTGCCTGGCGAGGACAGACGAACACTGAAGCTTTCTTT CAWRGQTNTEAFF
NA TRBJ1-1 NA TRBV7-8 TGTGCCAGCAGCTTAGTGATCACTGAAGCTTTCTTT CASSLVITEAFF
NA TRBJ1-5 NA TRBV19 TGTGCCAGTAGAGGTTTGAATCAGCCCCAGCATTTT CASRGLNQPQHF
TRBD2 TRBJ2-3 few TRBV7-9 TGTGCCAGCAGCTTTCCGCGACTAGCATCAGATACGCAGTATTTT CASSFPRLASDTQYF
TRBD2 TRBJ2-3 NA TRBV20-1 TGCAGTGCGCCGCCTAGCGGCCGCACAGATACGCAGTATTTT CSAPPSGRTDTQYF
TRBD2 TRBJ2-7 few TRBV30 TGTGCCTGGAGGGTGACAAGGGGACTAGCGGGAGGACGCAGTGGCGAGCAGTACTTC CAWRVTRGLAGGRSGEQYF
NA TRBJ2-7 few TRBV20-1 TGCAGTGCTAACCCGGACACCACCAGCTCCTACGAGCAGTACTTC CSANPDTTSSYEQYF
TRBD2 TRBJ2-5 NA TRBV7-6 TGTGCCAGCAGCTTAGATAGCGGGGGCCAAGAGACCCAGTACTTC CASSLDSGGQETQYF
NA TRBJ1-1 NA TRBV19 TGTGCCAGTAGGTCTACTGAGGACACTGAAGCTTTCTTT CASRSTEDTEAFF
NA TRBJ1-2 few TRBV6-1 TGTGCCAGCAAAACAACGATCCATGGCTACACCTTC CASKTTIHGYTF
TRBD1 TRBJ1-1 few TRBV5-1 TGCGCCAGCAGCCTGACAGGGGCGGGGGACACTGAAGCTTTCTTT CASSLTGAGDTEAFF
NA TRBJ2-7 few TRBV6-1 TGTGCCAGCAGTACACAACCGTTCAGCTCCTACGAGCAGTACTTC CASSTQPFSSYEQYF
NA TRBJ2-6 NA TRBV28 TGTGCCAGCAGGCCCCCTGCTGGGGCCAACGTCCTGACTTTC CASRPPAGANVLTF
TRBD2 TRBJ2-1 few TRBV20-1 TGCAGTGCTGGGACCGGGACTAGCGGGGGGTACAATGAGCAGTTCTTC CSAGTGTSGGYNEQFF
NA TRBJ1-1 NA TRBV5-4 TGTGCCAGCAGAAGACAGGTTTCGGACACTGAAGCTTTCTTT CASRRQVSDTEAFF
TRBD1 TRBJ2-7 once TRBV7-2 TGTGCCAGCAGCATACCCACAGGGGGGATTACCTACGAGCAGTACTTC CASSIPTGGITYEQYF
NA TRBJ1-5 NA TRBV20-1 TGCAGTGCGACGACAGCCCTCCAGTTGAGCAATCAGCCCCAGCATTTT CSATTALQLSNQPQHF
NA TRBJ1-5 once TRBV12-3/TRBV12-4 TGTGCCAGCAGTTATTTGCGGGCCCAGGGCAATCAGCCCCAGCATTTT CASSYLRAQGNQPQHF
NA TRBJ2-2 NA TRBV20-1 TGCAGTGCTACGAGTAGCTGGGACACCGGGGAGCTGTTTTTT CSATSSWDTGELFF
NA TRBJ1-1 NA TRBV15 TGTGCCACCAGCATAGGGCAGCGCGGAACTGAAGCTTTCTTT CATSIGQRGTEAFF